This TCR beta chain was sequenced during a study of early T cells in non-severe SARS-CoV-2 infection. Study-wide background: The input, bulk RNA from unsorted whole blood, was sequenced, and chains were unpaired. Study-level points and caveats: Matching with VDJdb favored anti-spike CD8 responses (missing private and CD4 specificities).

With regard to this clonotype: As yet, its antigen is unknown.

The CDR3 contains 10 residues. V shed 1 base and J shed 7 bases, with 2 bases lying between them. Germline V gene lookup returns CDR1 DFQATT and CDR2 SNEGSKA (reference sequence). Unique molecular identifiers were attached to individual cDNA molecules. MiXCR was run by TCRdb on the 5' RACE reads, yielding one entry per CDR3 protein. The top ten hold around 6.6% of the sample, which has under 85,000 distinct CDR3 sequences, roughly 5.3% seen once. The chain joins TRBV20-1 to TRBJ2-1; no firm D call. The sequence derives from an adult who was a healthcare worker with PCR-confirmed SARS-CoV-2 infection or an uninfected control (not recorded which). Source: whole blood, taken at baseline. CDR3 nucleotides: TGCAGTGCTAGAGTTAATGAGCAGTTCTTC. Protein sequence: CSARVNEQFF.